The rows below give T cell receptor beta chains drawn from one sample of a study of T cells after yellow fever vaccination. TCRdb independently ran MiXCR on the 5' RACE reads; one entry per CDR3 protein. The table records 310,000 or so distinct CDR3 sequences, around 4% of them present only once. This specimen consisted of PBMCs, obtained on the day of the yellow fever booster vaccination. The origin of the receptors is a young man who received the YFV17D yellow fever vaccine. The CDR3 runs from the conserved cysteine through the conserved F or W. Fields, in order: V gene, J gene, D gene, clone size, CDR3 protein, CDR3 DNA. The D gene is left open where the match is weak. Clone size is not always given. Where it is, it says once, few, many or a class for expanded clones.

>TRBV7-6|TRBJ2-1|TRBD2|many
CASSSSGGPNEQFF
TGTGCCAGCAGCTCATCGGGGGGGCCCAATGAGCAGTTCTTC
>TRBV6-6|TRBJ1-2|.|few
CAISSSGGHGYTF
TGTGCCATCAGTTCATCTGGGGGCCATGGCTACACCTTC
>TRBV9|TRBJ2-1|TRBD2|.
CASSVGSGGQFAFF
TGTGCCAGCAGCGTAGGTTCGGGGGGGCAATTTGCGTTCTTC
>TRBV9|TRBJ2-7|.|many
CASSVAGTPAYEQYF
TGTGCCAGCAGCGTAGCCGGGACGCCAGCCTACGAGCAGTACTTC
>TRBV3-1|TRBJ1-2|.|few
CASSREVDYGYTF
TGTGCCAGCAGCCGGGAGGTCGACTATGGCTACACCTTC
>TRBV5-1|TRBJ2-3|.|many
CASSLYAGFSTDTQYF
TGCGCCAGCAGCTTGTACGCAGGCTTCAGCACAGATACGCAGTATTTT
>TRBV18|TRBJ1-2|.|few
CASSPPGIPFRGYTF
TGTGCCAGCTCACCACCCGGGATACCCTTTCGCGGCTACACCTTC
>TRBV2|TRBJ1-2|.|many
CASSSGRYYGYTF
TGTGCCAGCTCCTCCGGGAGGTACTATGGCTACACCTTC
>TRBV19|TRBJ2-7|TRBD1|few
CASSTWDRGRGEQYF
TGTGCCAGTAGTACCTGGGACAGGGGGCGAGGAGAGCAGTACTTC
>TRBV6-6|TRBJ2-7|.|many
CASSSGWEQYF
TGTGCCAGCAGTTCCGGGTGGGAGCAGTACTTC
>TRBV5-1|TRBJ1-4|.|few
CASSLSRPATNEKLFF
TGCGCCAGCAGCTTATCCAGGCCCGCAACTAATGAAAAACTGTTTTTT
>TRBV28|TRBJ1-6|TRBD1|.
CASRQWGTGNSPLHF
TGTGCCAGCAGACAATGGGGGACAGGGAATTCACCCCTCCACTTT
>TRBV5-1|TRBJ2-1|TRBD2|many
CASSPLIAGKNNEQFF
TGCGCCAGCAGCCCCCTAATAGCGGGGAAAAACAATGAGCAGTTCTTC
>TRBV27|TRBJ2-4|.|.
CASTSTGLAKNIQYF
TGTGCCAGCACCTCGACAGGCCTAGCCAAAAACATTCAGTACTTC
>TRBV7-9|TRBJ1-4|TRBD1|many
CASSFPGTGVTNEKLFF
TGTGCCAGCAGCTTTCCCGGGACAGGGGTCACTAATGAAAAACTGTTTTTT
>TRBV7-9|TRBJ2-5|.|many
CASSLSRQETQYF
TGTGCCAGCAGCTTATCCAGGCAAGAGACCCAGTACTTC
>TRBV7-2|TRBJ1-6|TRBD1|.
CASSFGQGAYNSPLHF
TGTGCCAGCAGCTTCGGACAGGGGGCGTATAATTCACCCCTCCACTTT
>TRBV4-2|TRBJ2-5|.|.
CASSQEPGQTQYF
TGTGCCAGCAGCCAAGAACCAGGGCAGACCCAGTACTTC
>TRBV6-5|TRBJ1-1|TRBD1|few
CASSPYRGLNTEAFF
TGTGCCAGCAGTCCGTACAGGGGACTTAACACTGAAGCTTTCTTT
>TRBV19|TRBJ2-6|.|few
CATTTGSGANVLTF
TGTGCCACCACGACTGGCTCTGGGGCCAACGTCCTGACTTTC
>TRBV7-3|TRBJ2-5|.|few
CASSLGPFQETQYF
TGTGCCAGCAGCTTAGGGCCTTTCCAAGAGACCCAGTACTTC
>TRBV6-5|TRBJ1-1|.|many
CATGVAGDTEAFF
TGTGCCACTGGCGTGGCTGGGGACACTGAAGCTTTCTTT
>TRBV13|TRBJ1-4|.|many
CASSLGGRGNEKLFF
TGTGCCAGCAGCTTAGGCGGGCGTGGGAATGAAAAACTGTTTTTT
>TRBV30|TRBJ1-1|.|.
CSGGLPEAFF
TGTTCTGGGGGACTTCCTGAAGCTTTCTTT
>TRBV5-1|TRBJ2-3|.|few
CASSSGLRASTDTQYF
TGCGCCAGCAGCTCGGGCCTTAGGGCAAGCACAGATACGCAGTATTTT
>TRBV5-1|TRBJ2-2|.|.
CASSGEVGSNTGELFF
TGCGCCAGCAGCGGGGAGGTGGGGAGTAACACCGGGGAGCTGTTTTTT
>TRBV5-1|TRBJ2-5|.|many
CASSLAAGPAYQETQYF
TGCGCCAGCAGCTTGGCCGCAGGCCCAGCATACCAAGAGACCCAGTACTTC
>TRBV18|TRBJ2-7|.|few
CASSPSGGSTYEQYF
TGTGCCAGCTCACCGTCCGGGGGCTCAACCTACGAGCAGTACTTC
>TRBV7-9|TRBJ1-2|.|.
CASSLYNEETYGYTF
TGTGCCAGCAGCTTATACAACGAAGAAACTTATGGCTACACCTTC
>TRBV6-5|TRBJ1-1|TRBD1|many
CASSYLAGGTEAFF
TGTGCCAGCAGTTATCTGGCAGGGGGAACTGAAGCTTTCTTT
>TRBV5-4|TRBJ2-1|.|many
CASSPDYNEQFF
TGTGCCAGCAGCCCGGATTACAATGAGCAGTTCTTC
>TRBV11-3|TRBJ2-3|TRBD1|many
CASSDRDRGTDTQYF
TGTGCCAGCAGCGATCGGGACAGGGGCACAGATACGCAGTATTTT
>TRBV29-1|TRBJ2-5|TRBD1|many
CSVVTGGETQYF
TGCAGCGTTGTCACAGGGGGAGAGACCCAGTACTTC
>TRBV15|TRBJ2-3|.|few
CATSRDSGGADTQYF
TGTGCCACCAGCAGAGATAGCGGTGGCGCAGATACGCAGTATTTT
>TRBV6-5|TRBJ2-7|.|.
CASRETGRYEQYF
TGTGCCAGCAGGGAAACAGGAAGGTACGAGCAGTACTTC
>TRBV7-2|TRBJ2-1|TRBD1|.
CASSFSLRGFYNEQFF
TGTGCCAGCAGCTTTAGCCTCAGGGGGTTCTACAATGAGCAGTTCTTC
>TRBV12-3/TRBV12-4|TRBJ1-5|.|few
CASSWGREGLNQPQHF
TGTGCCAGCAGTTGGGGCAGGGAGGGATTAAATCAGCCCCAGCATTTT
>TRBV7-2|TRBJ2-7|.|.
CASRAGLQYEQYF
TGTGCCAGCAGGGCGGGCCTCCAGTACGAGCAGTACTTC
>TRBV11-3|TRBJ2-1|TRBD1|.
CASTLIGGEKANEQFF
TGTGCCAGCACGCTCATAGGGGGCGAGAAGGCCAATGAGCAGTTCTTC
>TRBV19|TRBJ1-2|TRBD1|few
CASSGDRGGYTF
TGTGCCAGTAGCGGGGACAGGGGCGGCTACACCTTC
>TRBV20-1|TRBJ2-5|TRBD1|.
CSARGQGRGQETQYF
TGCAGTGCTAGAGGACAGGGGAGAGGGCAAGAGACCCAGTACTTC
>TRBV7-9|TRBJ1-1|TRBD1|many
CASSPWTGNTEAFF
TGTGCCAGCAGCCCCTGGACAGGTAACACTGAAGCTTTCTTT
>TRBV10-1|TRBJ2-7|.|many
CASSESAGREQYF
TGCGCCAGCAGTGAGTCGGCAGGTCGCGAGCAGTACTTC
>TRBV20-1|TRBJ2-1|.|many
CSATLGPSEQFF
TGCAGTGCCACCCTTGGACCCAGTGAGCAGTTCTTC
>TRBV10-3|TRBJ1-1|.|many
CATIRGADTEAFF
TGTGCAACTATCCGGGGGGCAGACACTGAAGCTTTCTTT
>TRBV4-3|TRBJ2-7|.|many
CASSQDGRGDAEQYF
TGCGCCAGCAGCCAAGATGGGCGGGGTGATGCCGAGCAGTACTTC
>TRBV10-3|TRBJ2-1|TRBD2|many
CAISEPSGGDAAPYNEQFF
TGTGCCATCAGTGAACCTAGCGGGGGGGACGCCGCTCCCTACAATGAGCAGTTCTTC
>TRBV20-1|TRBJ2-7|TRBD1|.
CSAREGTGHEQYF
TGCAGTGCTAGAGAAGGGACAGGGCACGAGCAGTACTTC
>TRBV7-2|TRBJ2-7|TRBD1|.
CASSFDRGPNEQYF
TGTGCCAGCAGTTTCGACAGGGGGCCCAACGAGCAGTACTTC
>TRBV7-9|TRBJ2-3|TRBD1|many
CASSPSTGGDTQYF
TGTGCCAGCAGCCCCTCGACAGGGGGAGATACGCAGTATTTT
>TRBV4-1|TRBJ2-2|TRBD2|.
CASSQPSGGITGELFF
TGCGCCAGCAGCCAACCCAGCGGGGGGATCACCGGGGAGCTGTTTTTT
>TRBV27|TRBJ2-2|.|many
CASSPPSGELFF
TGTGCCAGCAGTCCCCCCTCCGGGGAGCTGTTTTTT
>TRBV21-1|TRBJ1-1|.|many
CASSTLQGGTEAFF
TGTGCCAGCAGCACTCTACAGGGAGGAACTGAAGCTTTCTTT
>TRBV7-3|TRBJ2-5|TRBD1|.
CASSRGQGQETQYF
TGTGCCAGCAGCAGGGGACAGGGCCAAGAGACCCAGTACTTC
>TRBV20-1|TRBJ1-1|.|.
CSARGRQVLGTEAFF
TGCAGTGCTAGAGGACGACAGGTTCTAGGGACTGAAGCTTTCTTT
>TRBV5-1|TRBJ2-5|TRBD2|few
CASSQATSGKETQYF
TGCGCCAGCAGCCAGGCTACTAGCGGAAAAGAGACCCAGTACTTC
>TRBV5-1|TRBJ2-2|TRBD1|many
CATPRTGDTGELFF
TGCGCCACCCCCCGGACAGGGGACACCGGGGAGCTGTTTTTT
>TRBV4-1|TRBJ2-2|.|many
CASSQGIPNLATGELFF
TGCGCCAGCAGCCAAGGGATTCCTAATCTGGCCACCGGGGAGCTGTTTTTT
>TRBV20-1|TRBJ2-5|TRBD2|.
CSARETSGSRETQYF
TGCAGTGCTAGAGAGACTAGCGGGTCTAGGGAGACCCAGTACTTC